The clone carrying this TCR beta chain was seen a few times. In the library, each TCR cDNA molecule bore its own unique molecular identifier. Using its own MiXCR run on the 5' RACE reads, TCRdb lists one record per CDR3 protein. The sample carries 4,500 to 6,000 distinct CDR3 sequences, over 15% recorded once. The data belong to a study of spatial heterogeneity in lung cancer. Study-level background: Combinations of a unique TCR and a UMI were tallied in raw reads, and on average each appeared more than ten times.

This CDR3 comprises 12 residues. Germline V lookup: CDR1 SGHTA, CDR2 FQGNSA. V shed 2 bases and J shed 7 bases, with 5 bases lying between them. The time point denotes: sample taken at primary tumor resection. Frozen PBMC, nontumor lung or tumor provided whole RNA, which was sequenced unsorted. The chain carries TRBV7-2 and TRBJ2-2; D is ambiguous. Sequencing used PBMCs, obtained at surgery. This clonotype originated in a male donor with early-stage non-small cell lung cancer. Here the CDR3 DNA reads TGTGCCAGCAGCTTAAGGCGCGGGGAGCTGTTTTTT. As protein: CASSLRRGELFF. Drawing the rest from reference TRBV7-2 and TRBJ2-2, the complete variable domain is GAGVSQSPSNKVTEKGKDVELRCDPISGHTALYWYRQSLGQGLEFLIYFQGNSAPDKSGLPSDRFSAERTGGSVSTLTIQRTQQEDSAVYLCASSLRRGELFFGEGSRLTVL.